The rows below give T cell receptor beta chains drawn from one sample of a study of T cells in Graves' hyperthyroidism and ophthalmopathy. TCRdb re-analysed the multiplex PCR reads in MiXCR, keeping a single row per CDR3 protein. The sample shows approximately 560,000 distinct CDR3 sequences, around a sixth of them seen only once. The sequenced material came from blood. The receptor source for this set is a woman in her 30s with Graves' hyperthyroidism. The CDR3 runs from the conserved cysteine through the conserved F or W. D genes are given only for firm matches. For some rows the clone size is stated as once, few or many, or as a class when expanded; others skip it.

d_gene	v_gene	j_gene	abundance	CDR3nt	CDR3aa
TRBD2	TRBV19	TRBJ2-7	few	TGTGCCAGTAGTACCCGGGGACTAGCGGGAGTTGGTGAGCAGTACTTC	CASSTRGLAGVGEQYF
NA	TRBV7-6	TRBJ2-7	many	TGTGCCAGCAGCTTCGGTGACGCCTACGAGCAGTACTTC	CASSFGDAYEQYF
NA	TRBV15	TRBJ2-3	many	TGTGCCACCAGCAGAGATCGAGGCACAGATACGCAGTATTTT	CATSRDRGTDTQYF
NA	TRBV12-5	TRBJ2-1	many	TGTGCTAGTGGTTTGACACCTGGTGAGCAGTTCTTC	CASGLTPGEQFF
NA	TRBV27	TRBJ2-7	few	TGTGCCAGCAGTTTATCAGCGTGGCAGGTAATCTACGAGCAGTACTTC	CASSLSAWQVIYEQYF
NA	TRBV6-9	TRBJ2-6	NA	TGTGCCAGCAGTTACTCTCTGACTAACTGGTACTCTGGGGCCAACGTCCTGACTTTC	CASSYSLTNWYSGANVLTF
NA	TRBV27	TRBJ2-1	NA	TGTGCCAGTTCACGGCCGGGGAGTGAGCAGTTCTTC	CASSRPGSEQFF
TRBD2	TRBV5-1	TRBJ2-2	few	TGCGCCAGCAGCGTGATGTTTTTAACTAGCGGATCGAACACCGGGGAGCTGTTTTTT	CASSVMFLTSGSNTGELFF
TRBD2	TRBV27	TRBJ2-1	many	TGTGCCAGCACCCGGGGGGGGGAAACTAGCGGGAATGAGCAGTTCTTC	CASTRGGETSGNEQFF
TRBD1	TRBV3-1	TRBJ2-3	many	TGTGCCAGCAGCGAAATAGGGGGCTTCGGCACAGATACGCAGTATTTT	CASSEIGGFGTDTQYF
NA	TRBV27	TRBJ2-3	few	TGTGCCAGCGGGGCCCGACAGGCCAATCCCACAGATACGCAGTATTTT	CASGARQANPTDTQYF
NA	TRBV28	TRBJ2-5	many	TGTGCCAGCAGTTTACCACATCAAGAGACCCAGTACTTC	CASSLPHQETQYF
NA	TRBV3-1	TRBJ2-5	many	TGTGCCAGCAGCCAAGCCGCCGGAAGAACCCAGTACTTC	CASSQAAGRTQYF